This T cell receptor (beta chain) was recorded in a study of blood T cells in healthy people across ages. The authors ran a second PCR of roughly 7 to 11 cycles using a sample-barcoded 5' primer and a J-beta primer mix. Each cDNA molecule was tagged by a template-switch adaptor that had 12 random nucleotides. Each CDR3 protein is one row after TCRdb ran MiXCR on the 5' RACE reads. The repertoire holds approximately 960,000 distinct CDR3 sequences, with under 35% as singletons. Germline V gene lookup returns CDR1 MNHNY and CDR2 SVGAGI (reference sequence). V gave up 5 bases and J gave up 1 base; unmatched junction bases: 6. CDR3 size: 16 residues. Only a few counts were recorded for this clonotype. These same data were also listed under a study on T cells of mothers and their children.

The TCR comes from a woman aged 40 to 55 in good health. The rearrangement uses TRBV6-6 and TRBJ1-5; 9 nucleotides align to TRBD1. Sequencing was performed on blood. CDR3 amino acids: CASSLLQGASNQPQHF. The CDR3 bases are TGTGCCAGCAGTCTCCTACAGGGGGCAAGCAATCAGCCCCAGCATTTT.